What follows is one TCR beta chain and its context. Antigen specificity is unknown. Germline V CDR1 and CDR2: GTSNPN, SVGIG (reference sequence). CDR3 size: 12 residues. V lost 0 bases and J 10 bases, leaving 10 bases between the germline ends. Ten immunoSEQ deep assay plates were used by the authors to sequence unsorted PBMC DNA. Produced via immunoSEQ multiplex PCR; TCRdb's table is partial and in-frame only. The profile shows around 480,000 clones, about 80% of them singletons. These data originate in a study of shared clonotypes between healthy human individuals. Study-wide results and caveats: In this cohort, only blood was sampled, and tissue repertoires likely differ.

This sequence joins TRBV30 and TRBJ2-4, with D possibly matching TRBD2 (5 bases). The specimen sequenced was PBMCs. The clonotype comes from a woman aged 40 to 55 in good health. Some clones in this sample may be carry-over from other donors' samples. This chain's CDR3 is CAWSVRGSIQYF. CDR3 nucleotide sequence: TGTGCCTGGAGTGTTCGGGGAAGTATTCAGTACTTC. Combining the CDR3 with reference TRBV30 and TRBJ2-4 gives the whole variable domain SQTIHQWPATLVQPVGSPLSLECTVEGTSNPNLYWYRQAAGRGLQLLFYSVGIGQISSEVPQNLSASRPQDRQFILSSKKLLLSDSGFYLCAWSVRGSIQYFGAGTRLSVL.